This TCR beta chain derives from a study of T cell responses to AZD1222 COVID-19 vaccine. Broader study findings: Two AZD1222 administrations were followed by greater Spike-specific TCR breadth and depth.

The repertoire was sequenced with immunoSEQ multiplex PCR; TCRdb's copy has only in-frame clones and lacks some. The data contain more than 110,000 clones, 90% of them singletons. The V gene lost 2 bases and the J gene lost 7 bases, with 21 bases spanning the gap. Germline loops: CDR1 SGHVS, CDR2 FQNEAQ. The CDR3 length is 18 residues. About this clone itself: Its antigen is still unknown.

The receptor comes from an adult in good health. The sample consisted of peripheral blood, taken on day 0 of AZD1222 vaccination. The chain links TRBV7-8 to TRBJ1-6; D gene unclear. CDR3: CASSLRWRVEIRNSPLHF. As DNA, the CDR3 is TGTGCCAGCAGCTTACGGTGGAGGGTGGAGATTAGGAATTCACCCCTCCACTTT.